This record covers a single T cell receptor beta chain. The antigen remains undetermined. The CDR3 length is 15 residues. Trimming took 2 bases from V and 3 from J, leaving 14 bases between them. CDR1 is MDHEN and CDR2 is SYDVKM in the germline V gene. This record belongs to a study of PD-1 blockade in classical Hodgkin lymphoma. General study results and limits: Some patients started nivolumab under 1 year after ASCT, and they were excluded.

Some clones are missing from TCRdb's copy, which holds only in-frame ones; the method was immunoSEQ multiplex PCR. Of more than 20,000 clones in the sample, 67% are singletons; the top ten hold 12%. With no exception, relapse followed autologous stem cell transplantation in all patients, and brentuximab vedotin exposure varied. Here the sequenced sample was peripheral blood mononuclear cells (PBMCs), taken before the second cycle of nivolumab. The J gene is TRBJ2-7, the V gene TRBV28, with D perhaps TRBD1 (6 bases). The origin of this receptor is a human donor with classical Hodgkin lymphoma. DNA of the CDR3: TGTGCCAGCAGTTTAAAGTTGACAGGAGGCTACGAGCAGTACTTC. Amino acid sequence: CASSLKLTGGYEQYF.